The source of this T cell receptor (beta chain) is a study of blood T cell repertoires in COVID-19. Germline V gene sequence: CDR1 DFQATT, CDR2 SNEGSKA (reference sequence). The V and J ends lost 3 bases and 3 bases, in that order; junction bases with no gene match: 11. There are 16 residues in the CDR3. Some clones are missing from TCRdb's copy, which holds only in-frame ones; the method was immunoSEQ multiplex PCR. Of 90,000 or so clones listed, approximately 91% are singletons. The rearrangement links TRBV20-1 to TRBJ2-3, with 8 bases identical to TRBD2. The sample consisted of peripheral blood. The TCR originated in a woman aged 70-85 years with acute or convalescent COVID-19. CDR3 loop: CSASYGSGGLTDTQYF. CDR3 nucleotides: TGCAGTGCTAGTTATGGCAGCGGGGGTTTAACAGATACGCAGTATTTT.